This TCR beta chain was recovered during a study of vaccination and CD4 T cells after COVID-19. Background on the study: Convalescent donors were composed of six males and four females, of whom two were Hispanic. Controls had a CEFX pool, an HIV-1 Nef pool, or no peptide added.

Time point meaning: late sampling 161 to 241 days after vaccination in a few convalescent patients. The treatment was: 10-day PBMC culture with coronavirus spike peptide pools or control peptides (ViraFEST assay). Positive PCR tests came between March and December 2020, ahead of the US Alpha, Beta and Delta variants. Scientists ran DNA taken from cultured CD4+ T cells through the Oncomine TCR Beta short-read assay for sequencing. TCRdb analysed the PCR reads with MiXCR anew, one entry per CDR3 protein. The sample carries some 23,000 distinct CDR3 sequences, over 40% recorded once. The germline V and J ends were trimmed by 2 bases and 8 bases, with 13 bases remaining between them. The CDR3 totals 14 residues. The V gene's germline CDR1 is SEHNR and CDR2 FQNEAQ (reference sequence). Note on this clonotype: Its matching antigen is unknown.

The sample here was CD4+ T cells from blood, cultured in vitro, taken about 7 months after SARS-CoV-2 vaccination. The V and J genes are TRBV7-9 and TRBJ1-3; tentative D call: TRBD1 (6 bases). This receptor was taken from a human donor who had recovered from COVID-19. The CDR3 here is CASSLWGGADTIYF. The CDR3 DNA sequence: TGTGCCAGCAGCTTATGGGGGGGGGCAGACACCATATATTTT.